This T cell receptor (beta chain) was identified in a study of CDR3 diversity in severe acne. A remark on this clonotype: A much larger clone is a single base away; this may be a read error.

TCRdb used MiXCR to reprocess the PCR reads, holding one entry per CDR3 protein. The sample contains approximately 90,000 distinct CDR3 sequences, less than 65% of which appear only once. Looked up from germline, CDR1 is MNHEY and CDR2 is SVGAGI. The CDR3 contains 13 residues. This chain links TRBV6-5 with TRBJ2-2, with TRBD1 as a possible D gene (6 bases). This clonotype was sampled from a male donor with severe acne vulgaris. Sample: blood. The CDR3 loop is CASNDRHTRELFF. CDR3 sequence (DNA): TGTGCCAGTAATGACAGGCACACCCGGGAGCTGTTTTTT.